This T cell receptor beta chain was recorded in a study of cytomegalovirus exposure and HLA in healthy donors. Study-level results: Reportedly, diagnosis of cytomegalovirus status by the classifier showed high specificity and sensitivity. Later analysis suggested links between common viral pathogens and several top significant clusters. Many donors shared some public TCRs, even though most TCR sequences were rare.

The PCR was carried out with 60 Vbeta primers and 13 Jbeta primers. Method: immunoSEQ multiplex PCR; TCRdb's copy keeps in-frame clones and lacks some. The table records 100,000 to 150,000 clones, just under 80% of them present only once. Concerning this clone itself: Its specificity is not known.

The sequence was obtained from a woman under 30 in good health and CMV-seronegative. The material sequenced was PBMCs.

Here the CDR3 DNA reads TGCGCCAGCACGGCAGCGGGAGCAGGCGGGGAGCTGTTTTTT. The encoded protein is CASTAAGAGGELFF. The chain links TRBV10-2 to TRBJ2-2, with 8 bases fitting TRBD2. The germline gives CDR1 WSHSY, CDR2 SAAADI. The CDR3 runs to 14 residues. V lost 7 bases and J lost 7; bases outside the gene matches: 8.